The present entry profiles one TCR beta chain with its context. Its matching antigen is unknown. The PCR made use of 60 Vbeta and 13 Jbeta primers. TCRdb keeps only in-frame clones here, not all; method: immunoSEQ multiplex PCR. This table holds 110,000 or so clones, around 73% found once. The CDR3 sequence is 16 residues long. With 1 base removed from V and 0 bases from J, the gap between germline ends came to 7 bases. Germline V gene sequence: CDR1 SGHTA, CDR2 FQGNSA. This sample is part of a study of cytomegalovirus exposure and HLA in healthy donors. Study outcomes and limitations: Presence/absence analyses took donor sequencing depth as roughly uniform.

The sample taken for sequencing was PBMCs. The origin of this receptor is a man aged 35-49 years in good health and CMV-seronegative. The chain joins TRBV7-2 to TRBJ1-6; no clear D gene. CDR3 nucleotides: TGTGCCAGCAGCTTAGACGGTCGCTCCTATAATTCACCCCTCCACTTT. It encodes CASSLDGRSYNSPLHF.